This T cell receptor beta chain was sequenced for a study of blood T cell repertoires in COVID-19. Turning to the study itself: Both acute and convalescent COVID-19 samples were obtained from the United States, Italy and Spain. PBMCs, B-cell-depleted T cells, or T cells provided the cDNA or gDNA that made up the material.

This clone was detected only once. Germline assignment: CDR1 SGHTA and CDR2 FQGTGA. The germline V and J ends were trimmed by 5 bases and 8 bases, with 8 bases remaining between them. This CDR3 is 11 amino acids long. Profiled with immunoSEQ multiplex PCR; TCRdb holds only in-frame clones, not every one. The sample includes under 200,000 clones, 82% of them seen just once. The age range of participants was about 18 to 90 years, with residence in about two dozen US areas. The chain combines TRBV7-3 with TRBJ2-3, with a possible D match to TRBD2 (5 bases). The sequenced sample was PBMCs or T cells enriched from blood (not recorded which). The TCR sequence derives from a man between 60 and 70 years old who had recovered from COVID-19. CDR3 sequence (DNA): TGTGCCAGCAGCGAGGGTGGTACGCAGTATTTT. Translation: CASSEGGTQYF.